One sample yielded the 26 T cell receptor beta chains listed below, sequenced in a study of radiation and T cells in renal cell carcinoma (dated by TCRdb to the early 2020s). This specimen's time point label, per the study, means: tumor resected at nephrectomy. This sample's treatment or condition label indicates: 15 Gy SBRT to primary tumor, nephrectomy 4 weeks later. The library came from the immunoSEQ multiplex PCR assay. TCRdb limited this immuneACCESS table to in-frame rearrangements with V and J called. A share of clones is missing; checked studies link under half to unresolved V genes, and the rest is unexplained. The sample profile shows 18,000 or so clones; about 56% of them were found once. The top ten constitute 10% to 15% of the sample. The sequences come from tumor tissue, collected from a patient whose treatment included radiotherapy and nephrectomy. These TCRs come from a middle-aged man with renal cell carcinoma.

CDR3 protein: CASSLHGTDTIYF. CDR3 in DNA: TGTGCCAGCAGTTTACACGGGACGGACACCATATATTTT. The chain carries TRBV27 and TRBJ1-3; a possible D gene is TRBD1 (5 bases). CDR1 MNHEY and CDR2 SMNVEV come from the germline V gene (reference sequence). The V and J ends lost 2 bases and 8 bases respectively, with 10 bases between them. CDR3 length equals 13 residues.

This clone was seen a handful of times. V usage is TRBV28 and J usage is TRBJ2-7; D is unresolved. Trimming shortened V by 3 bases and J by 4 bases, and 19 bases separated the two germline ends. From germline, CDR1 is MDHEN and CDR2 SYDVKM. This CDR3 has 16 amino acids. CDR3 DNA sequence: TGTGCCAGCAGTTTCGGTGGCGCGGTGACGGTGTACGAGCAGTACTTC. Translation gives CASSFGGAVTVYEQYF.

This clone was seen only a few times. J is TRBJ2-3 and V is TRBV5-8; D is perhaps TRBD2 (7 bases). The CDR3 is made up of 15 amino acids. CDR1 and CDR2 (germline): SGHTS, YDEGEE. Trimming removed 5 bases from V and 1 base from J, with 14 bases in between. The CDR3 protein is CASSPRGRGTDTQYF. In DNA form, the CDR3 reads TGTGCCAGCAGTCCTAGGGGGAGGGGCACAGATACGCAGTATTTT. The full variable domain, its missing parts supplied by reference TRBV5-8 and TRBJ2-3, is EAGVTQSPTHLIKTRGQQATLRCSPISGHTSVYWYQQALGLGLQFLLWYDEGEERNRGNFPPRFSGRQFPNYSSELNVNALELEDSALYLCASSPRGRGTDTQYFGPGTRLTVL.

The genes are TRBV6-1 and TRBJ2-5; a weak D match, TRBD1 (5 bases). The CDR3 has 16 residues. Germline CDR1 is MNHNS and CDR2 is SASEGT. V lost 2 bases and J 0 bases, leaving 13 bases between the germline ends. This CDR3 reads CASSEQTAGNQETQYF. The CDR3, as DNA: TGTGCCAGCAGTGAACAAACAGCAGGGAACCAAGAGACCCAGTACTTC.

This clone was counted many times. This chain joins TRBV9 and TRBJ1-5; no clear D gene. Germline CDR1 is SGDLS and CDR2 is YYNGEE. V gave up 0 bases and J gave up 2 bases, with 9 bases separating them. The CDR3 consists of 15 residues. In DNA, the CDR3 is TGTGCCAGCAGCGTAGGGACGGTAGGCAATCAGCCCCAGCATTTT. Its protein is CASSVGTVGNQPQHF.

The chain has TRBV19 and TRBJ1-5; D is ambiguous. The V gene lost 5 bases and the J gene lost 10 bases, with 15 bases spanning the gap. Germline lookup yields CDR1 LNHDA and CDR2 SQIVND (reference sequence). CDR3 length: 13 amino acids. CDR3 region: CASSLRSGGPQHF. CDR3 nucleotide sequence: TGTGCCAGTAGTTTGCGGTCAGGCGGACCCCAGCATTTT.

J is TRBJ2-1 and V is TRBV25-1, with a tentative D call TRBD2 (6 bases). Germline V CDR1 and CDR2: MGHDK, SYGVNS. The V end lost 5 bases, the J end lost 6 bases, and 17 bases lay between the germline ends. This CDR3 comprises 15 residues. The CDR3 bases are TGTGCCAGCAGTTCACGATCGGGACTCTCCAATGAGCAGTTCTTC. It codes for CASSSRSGLSNEQFF.

This chain uses TRBV6-5 with TRBJ1-1; 7 bases are a match to TRBD1. The CDR3 is 14 amino acids. CDR1 is MNHEY and CDR2 is SVGAGI in the germline V gene. Trimming at V came to 2 bases and at J to 8 bases, leaving 8 bases not matched to a gene. The CDR3 sequence is CASSYQIRGIEAFF. CDR3 in DNA: TGTGCCAGCAGTTACCAAATCAGGGGGATCGAAGCTTTCTTT.

The V and J genes are TRBV28 and TRBJ2-3; tentatively, D is TRBD1 or TRBD2 (5 bases each). Germline CDR1 MDHEN, CDR2 SYDVKM. The CDR3 loop spans 17 amino acids. V was trimmed by 3 bases and J by 2 bases, leaving 18 bases between them. The CDR3 DNA follows: TGTGCCAGCAGTTTCCAGTGGGGACGGAGCCTCACAGATACGCAGTATTTT. Translation gives CASSFQWGRSLTDTQYF.

The sample holds one count of this clone. This chain connects TRBV7-8 to TRBJ2-1, with 7 bases lining up with TRBD2. V lost 1 base, J lost 3 bases, and 3 bases stayed unmatched. This CDR3 has 15 residues. Germline-derived CDR1 and CDR2 are SGHVS and FQNEAQ. The CDR3 here is CASSLVRGVYNEQFF. As DNA, the CDR3 is TGTGCCAGCAGCTTAGTACGGGGGGTCTACAATGAGCAGTTCTTC.

This rearrangement joins TRBV7-9 to TRBJ2-5, with 8 bases that match TRBD2. Trimming took 2 bases from V and 4 from J; bases not matched to a gene: 6. The CDR3 runs 15 residues. Germline V gene lookup returns CDR1 SEHNR and CDR2 FQNEAQ (reference sequence). CDR3: CASSLFGGGPETQYF. The CDR3 DNA reads as TGTGCCAGCAGCTTATTCGGCGGGGGGCCAGAGACCCAGTACTTC.

The V and J genes are TRBV30 and TRBJ2-7; TRBD2 might be the D (7 bases). V lost 3 bases and J 11 bases, leaving 17 bases between the germline ends. CDR1 and CDR2 (germline): GTSNPN, SVGIG (reference sequence). This CDR3 comprises 12 residues. The CDR3 reads CAWRPSIGGEYF. In nucleotides, the CDR3 is TGTGCCTGGAGACCATCCATAGGGGGGGAGTACTTC. Full variable domain (remainder filled in from reference TRBV30 and TRBJ2-7): SQTIHQWPATLVQPVGSPLSLECTVEGTSNPNLYWYRQAAGRGLQLLFYSVGIGQISSEVPQNLSASRPQDRQFILSSKKLLLSDSGFYLCAWRPSIGGEYFGPGTRLTVT.

V usage is TRBV30 and J usage is TRBJ1-5; no clear D. CDR1 GTSNPN and CDR2 SVGIG come from the germline V gene (reference sequence). The CDR3 covers 13 residues. V was clipped by 6 bases and J by 0 bases, with 9 bases between them. The CDR3 spells CACSEYSNQPQHF. The CDR3, as DNA: TGTGCCTGTTCGGAATATAGCAATCAGCCCCAGCATTTT.

This clone was seen a few times. The chain is built from TRBV4-2 and TRBJ1-1; possibly TRBD1 for D (5 bases). The CDR3 is 13 residues long. CDR1 and CDR2 from the germline V gene are LGHNA and YNFKEQ. V lost 1 base and J lost 6, with 9 bases in between. The CDR3 here is CASSQVSGPEAFF. DNA for the CDR3: TGTGCCAGCAGCCAAGTTTCGGGACCTGAAGCTTTCTTT.

J is TRBJ2-3 and V is TRBV6-6, with D unresolved. The CDR3 is 14 residues long. The V and J ends lost 4 bases and 4 bases respectively, with 12 bases between them. Germline V lookup: CDR1 MNHNY, CDR2 SVGAGI (reference sequence). The CDR3 here is CASSSHLVPDTQYF. In nucleotides, the CDR3 is TGTGCCAGCAGTTCTCACCTAGTCCCAGATACGCAGTATTTT.

The chain is built from TRBV11-2 and TRBJ2-7; 8 bases line up with TRBD2. The ends lost 5 bases at V and 5 bases at J; junction bases unmatched: 14. CDR3 length: 16 residues. The germline V gene has CDR1 SGHAT and CDR2 FQNNGV. CDR3: CASSPLKSGGADEQYF. In DNA form, the CDR3 reads TGTGCCAGCAGCCCCCTTAAATCGGGGGGGGCGGACGAGCAGTACTTC.

The chain couples TRBV30 to TRBJ1-6; TRBD1 is a possible D gene (5 bases). The germline V gene has CDR1 GTSNPN and CDR2 SVGIG (reference sequence). CDR3 size: 13 residues. The V gene lost 3 bases and the J gene lost 7 bases, with 10 bases spanning the gap. As DNA, the CDR3 is TGTGCCTGGAGCCTGGAGGGGAATTCACCCCTCCACTTT. Protein product: CAWSLEGNSPLHF. The full variable domain, with the rest looked up from reference TRBV30 and TRBJ1-6, is SQTIHQWPATLVQPVGSPLSLECTVEGTSNPNLYWYRQAAGRGLQLLFYSVGIGQISSEVPQNLSASRPQDRQFILSSKKLLLSDSGFYLCAWSLEGNSPLHFGNGTRLTVT.

The chain joins TRBV13 to TRBJ2-7; 10 bases align to TRBD1. Germline V gene sequence: CDR1 PRHDT, CDR2 FYEKMQ (reference sequence). This CDR3 region has 14 residues. The J segment lost 5 bases and the V segment lost 5 bases, leaving 6 bases of the junction unmatched. The CDR3 coding sequence is TGTGCCAGCAGCGCCGCGACAGGGGGCCACGAGCAGTACTTC. Its protein is CASSAATGGHEQYF.

V usage is TRBV4-1 and J usage is TRBJ2-4; D is possibly TRBD1 (6 bases). V was trimmed by 4 bases and J by 2 bases, leaving 27 bases between them. There are 20 residues in the CDR3. Germline values: CDR1 MGHRA, CDR2 YSYEKL. CDR3 DNA: TGCGCCAGCAGCCTCACATTCCGAACGACAGGACCTCCTACCAAAAACATTCAGTACTTC. Its protein product is CASSLTFRTTGPPTKNIQYF.

This chain joins TRBV10-3 and TRBJ2-7, with TRBD2 identical over 7 bases. V was pared by 4 bases and J by 1 base, with 7 bases of the junction left unmatched. Germline lookup yields CDR1 ENHRY and CDR2 SYGVKD. The CDR3 runs to 15 residues. The CDR3 loop reads CAISVGSGRSYEQYF. CDR3 DNA: TGTGCCATCAGTGTCGGTAGCGGGCGATCCTACGAGCAGTACTTC.

The rearrangement uses TRBV29-1 and TRBJ2-7; D not certain. The germline V gene has CDR1 SQVTM and CDR2 ANQGSEA. The CDR3 contains 12 residues. Trimming cost V 1 base and J 3 bases, with 7 bases left between them. For the CDR3, the DNA is TGCAGCGTTGAAGGGGCCAGCTACGAGCAGTACTTC. This sequence encodes CSVEGASYEQYF.

This clone was seen once. The rearrangement joins TRBV7-9 to TRBJ2-5; 8 nucleotides match TRBD2. In germline, CDR1 is SEHNR, CDR2 FQNEAQ (reference sequence). V dropped 3 bases and J dropped 2; count of bases not matched to a gene: 2. The CDR3 has 14 residues. In DNA, the CDR3 is TGTGCCAGCAGCTTGGGGACTAGACAAGAGACCCAGTACTTC. Its translation: CASSLGTRQETQYF.

This chain joins TRBV10-3 and TRBJ2-5; TRBD2 agrees at 10 bases. The CDR3 contains 14 residues. Looked up from germline, CDR1 is ENHRY and CDR2 is SYGVKD. V shed 6 bases and J 5 bases; nucleotides not matched to a gene: 6. The CDR3, as DNA: TGTGCCATCAGAGCTAGCGGGAGCGGGGAGACCCAGTACTTC. Amino acids: CAIRASGSGETQYF.

Notes on this clone: Other DNA sequences within the sample encode an identical CDR3. The chain employs TRBV5-1 and TRBJ1-3, with D uncertain. CDR3 length equals 13 residues. V dropped 5 bases and J dropped 3 bases, with 9 bases sitting between them. The germline V gene has CDR1 SGHRS and CDR2 YFSETQ. DNA for the CDR3: TGCGCCAGCAGACGGACTGTTGGAAACACCATATATTTT. This codes for CASRRTVGNTIYF.

This sequence joins TRBV9 and TRBJ2-5; 8 bases map to TRBD1. This CDR3 is 16 amino acids long. CDR1 SGDLS and CDR2 YYNGEE come from the germline V gene. V gave up 4 bases and J gave up 5 bases; unmatched junction bases: 13. CDR3 DNA: TGTGCCAGCAGCCCGTCCAATCAGGGGGCACGGGAGACCCAGTACTTC. Its protein is CASSPSNQGARETQYF.

This clone turned up a few times. This chain uses TRBV6-1 with TRBJ1-1; no firm D call. The CDR3 runs to 12 residues. Germline values: CDR1 MNHNS, CDR2 SASEGT. V shed 2 bases and J shed 7 bases, with 8 bases lying between them. CDR3 loop: CASSELPGEAFF. The DNA of the CDR3 is TGTGCCAGCAGTGAACTCCCCGGTGAAGCTTTCTTT.